The 28 T cell receptor beta chains given below trace back to one sample, sequenced in a study of blood T cell repertoires in COVID-19. Profiling relied on immunoSEQ multiplex PCR, and the TCRdb table lists in-frame clones only, not all of them. The sample lists roughly 150,000 clones, about three quarters occurring once. Sequenced: peripheral blood. The receptors come from a man aged 65-85 years with acute or convalescent COVID-19.

The rearrangement uses TRBV9 and TRBJ1-3; tentatively, D is TRBD1 (5 bases). The CDR3 consists of 15 residues. CDR1 is SGDLS, CDR2 YYNGEE, per germline. V lost 3 bases, J lost 0 bases, and 10 bases lay in between. The CDR3 sequence: CASSETAFSGNTIYF. The CDR3 DNA sequence: TGTGCCAGCAGCGAGACAGCCTTCTCTGGAAACACCATATATTTT.

The chain combines TRBV3-1 (or the pseudogene TRBV3-2) with TRBJ2-1, with 10 bases fitting TRBD2. The CDR3 consists of 15 residues. Germline CDR1 is LGHDT and CDR2 is YNNKEL (reference sequence). J lost 5 bases, V lost 3 bases, and 4 bases had no gene match. The CDR3 region is CASSHSGGPDNEQFF. The CDR3 bases are TGTGCCAGCAGCCATAGCGGGGGGCCAGACAATGAGCAGTTCTTC.

J is TRBJ1-6 and V is TRBV11-2; D is unresolved. The CDR3 loop spans 16 amino acids. CDR1 and CDR2 (germline): SGHAT, FQNNGV. Trimming removed 6 bases from V and 0 bases from J, with 12 bases in between. CDR3 residues: CASSNWARSYNSPLHF. The CDR3 DNA follows: TGTGCCAGCAGTAACTGGGCTCGCTCCTATAATTCACCCCTCCACTTT.

V and J are TRBV28 and TRBJ2-4; 9 bases are a match to TRBD1. J gave up 9 bases and V 3 bases, and 12 bases lay outside the gene matches. This CDR3 spans 16 amino acids. Germline V gene lookup returns CDR1 MDHEN and CDR2 SYDVKM. CDR3 sequence (DNA): TGTGCCAGCAGTTTGTCCGGGACAGGGTATTCCACCATTCAGTACTTC. Translation: CASSLSGTGYSTIQYF.

This clone was counted between two and nine times. The chain uses TRBV7-2 and TRBJ2-7; TRBD2 might be the D (6 bases). V gave up 4 bases and J gave up 2 bases, with 12 bases separating them. Germline V gene sequence: CDR1 SGHTA, CDR2 FQGNSA. This CDR3 is 14 amino acids long. The CDR3 protein is CASSSVGGTYEQYF. CDR3 in DNA: TGTGCCAGCAGCTCGGTAGGCGGGACCTACGAGCAGTACTTC.

This chain links TRBV7-2 with TRBJ2-5; D ambiguous. V was cut by 0 bases and J by 2 bases, with 7 bases left in between. This CDR3 has 14 residues. Germline loops: CDR1 SGHTA, CDR2 FQGNSA. The CDR3 DNA is TGTGCCAGCAGCTTAGCGATAGAACAAGAGACCCAGTACTTC. This translates into CASSLAIEQETQYF.

The table lists this clone with a few counts. This rearrangement joins TRBV5-1 to TRBJ1-1; TRBD1 agrees at 8 bases. Trimming removed 2 bases from V and 7 bases from J; junction bases left unmatched: 1. Germline CDR1 and CDR2: SGHRS and YFSETQ. The CDR3 consists of 12 residues. The CDR3 sequence is CASSFGQGEAFF. For the CDR3, the DNA is TGCGCCAGCAGCTTCGGACAGGGTGAAGCTTTCTTT.

The rearrangement joins TRBV23-1 to TRBJ2-4; the D is unclear. TRBV23-1 belongs to the ORF category, with a function that is uncertain. Trimming removed 9 bases from V and 2 bases from J, with 17 bases in between. This CDR3 has 15 amino acids. The CDR3 sequence is CARTDPEETKNIQYF. CDR3 in DNA: TGCGCCAGAACCGACCCTGAGGAAACCAAAAACATTCAGTACTTC.

This clone qualifies as medium-sized (0.01 to 0.1%). The CDR3 nucleotides are TGTGCCAGCTCAAACGTCGGGGGGGGCACTGAAGCTTTCTTT. It yields the protein CASSNVGGGTEAFF. The chain combines TRBV27 with TRBJ1-1; the D gene is possibly TRBD1 (5 bases). Germline loops: CDR1 MNHEY, CDR2 SMNVEV (reference sequence). The V gene lost 8 bases and the J gene lost 4 bases, with 17 bases spanning the gap. The CDR3 sequence is 14 residues long.

Concerning this clone: Mismatch with germline at one junction end may stem from a read error. The genes are TRBV11-2 and TRBJ1-5, with 7 bases fitting TRBD1. The CDR3 has 18 amino acids. The germline CDR1 and CDR2 sequences are SGHAT and FQNNGV. In DNA, the CDR3 is TGTGCCAGCTGCTTGGGTTCGGAGGGGGCCGGGGGAAATCAGCCCCAGCATTTT. This codes for CASCLGSEGAGGNQPQHF.

The chain combines TRBV7-8 with TRBJ2-5; TRBD2 agrees at 8 bases. Unmatched junction bases numbered 7, after V lost 5 bases and J lost 5 bases. This CDR3 contains 14 residues. Looked up from germline, CDR1 is SGHVS and CDR2 is FQNEAQ. The DNA of the CDR3 is TGTGCCAGCAGCCCAATAGCGGGGATGGAGACCCAGTACTTC. The encoded protein is CASSPIAGMETQYF.

The J gene is TRBJ1-2, the V gene TRBV18; 12 bases line up with TRBD1. Trimming at V came to 6 bases and at J to 6 bases, leaving 11 bases not matched to a gene. The germline V gene encodes CDR1 KGHSH and CDR2 LQKENI. The CDR3 extends over 16 amino acids. CDR3 nucleotides: TGTGCCAGCTCCCCCGGGACAGGGGGCGCGTTGGATGGCTACACCTTC. Translated, it gives CASSPGTGGALDGYTF.

The rearrangement uses TRBV19 and TRBJ1-1; 10 bases are a match to TRBD1. V dropped 4 bases and J dropped 6; count of bases not matched to a gene: 5. The CDR3 is 14 residues long. The germline CDR1 and CDR2 sequences are LNHDA and SQIVND (reference sequence). The CDR3 nucleotides read TGTGCCAGTAGTAGGACAGGGGGAGGACCTGAAGCTTTCTTT. It yields the protein CASSRTGGGPEAFF.

This clone was found once. The genes are TRBV6-5 and TRBJ1-1; D may be TRBD1 (5 bases). The ends were cut back, 7 bases at V and 3 bases at J, with 9 bases in the middle. This CDR3 contains 12 residues. Germline V CDR1 and CDR2: MNHEY, SVGAGI. CDR3 region: CASIGGYTEAFF. CDR3 nucleotide sequence: TGTGCCAGCATCGGGGGTTACACTGAAGCTTTCTTT.

The chain employs TRBV5-1 and TRBJ2-2; weak D call: TRBD2 (7 bases). The CDR3 spans 17 residues. Trimming cost V 0 bases and J 0 bases, with 12 bases left between them. The germline V gene has CDR1 SGHRS and CDR2 YFSETQ. CDR3 region: CASSLVAGATNTGELFF. For the CDR3, the DNA is TGCGCCAGCAGCTTGGTTGCGGGGGCTACGAACACCGGGGAGCTGTTTTTT.

The chain is built from TRBV27 and TRBJ2-7; 8 nucleotides match TRBD1. The CDR3 is 18 residues long. Germline lookup yields CDR1 MNHEY and CDR2 SMNVEV (reference sequence). Trimming removed 5 bases from V and 3 bases from J; junction bases left unmatched: 18. The CDR3 bases are TGTGCCAGCAGTCCCCTACACTCCGACAGGGGATTAAGCTACGAGCAGTACTTC. This codes for CASSPLHSDRGLSYEQYF.

The chain combines TRBV7-6 with TRBJ1-1; D is possibly TRBD1 (5 bases). Trimming stripped 5 bases from V and 5 bases from J, with 12 bases between. Looked up from germline, CDR1 is SGHVS and CDR2 is FNYEAQ. The length of the CDR3 is 13 residues. DNA for the CDR3: TGTGCCAGCAGCCTACGGGGGGAGACTGAAGCTTTCTTT. As protein: CASSLRGETEAFF.

The table lists this clone with a few counts. This sequence joins TRBV5-1 and TRBJ1-5, with TRBD1 as a possible D gene (6 bases). Germline V gives CDR1 SGHRS, CDR2 YFSETQ. The CDR3 covers 15 residues. V lost 1 base to trimming and J lost 0 bases, with 8 bases between them. The DNA of the CDR3 is TGCGCCAGCAGCTTGTCGGACAGTAGCAATCAGCCCCAGCATTTT. Its translation is CASSLSDSSNQPQHF.

The V gene is TRBV6-5, the J gene TRBJ2-7, with D maybe TRBD2 (5 bases). The CDR3 contains 14 residues. Trimming left V 6 bases short and J 6 bases short, with 18 bases between. CDR1 MNHEY and CDR2 SVGAGI come from the germline V gene. The CDR3 DNA follows: TGTGCCAGCAGCCGCGACCAAGCGGTTAGCGAGCAGTACTTC. Translating it yields CASSRDQAVSEQYF.

CDR3 in DNA: TGTGCCAGCAGTGAAACCGCAGGGCAGGGGTACGAGCAGTACTTC. It codes for CASSETAGQGYEQYF. The rearrangement uses TRBV6-1 and TRBJ2-7; the D gene is possibly TRBD1 (6 bases). CDR3 length equals 15 residues. Germline assignment: CDR1 MNHNS and CDR2 SASEGT. V lost 2 bases and J lost 4, with 15 bases in between.

The chain recombines TRBV7-9 with TRBJ1-1; D remains unclear. Germline loops: CDR1 SEHNR, CDR2 FQNEAQ (reference sequence). Trimming took off 5 bases at V and 3 bases at J, with 10 bases between the two ends. The CDR3 totals 13 residues. The CDR3: CASSRRGDTEAFF. The CDR3 DNA reads as TGTGCCAGCAGCCGTCGCGGGGACACTGAAGCTTTCTTT.

This clone was picked up one time. DNA of the CDR3: TGTGCCAGTAGGATCGACGGGACACAAGAGACCCAGTACTTC. This sequence encodes CASRIDGTQETQYF. The rearrangement uses TRBV19 and TRBJ2-5; TRBD1 might be the D (6 bases). CDR3 length equals 14 residues. V was trimmed by 6 bases and J by 2 bases, leaving 13 bases between them. From germline, CDR1 is LNHDA and CDR2 SQIVND (reference sequence).

This sequence joins TRBV29-1 and TRBJ2-1; 8 nucleotides line up with TRBD2. The CDR3 loop spans 15 amino acids. V shed 4 bases and J 0 bases; nucleotides not matched to a gene: 5. CDR1 and CDR2 (germline): SQVTM, ANQGSEA. CDR3 region: CSVGSAGGSYNEQFF. CDR3 sequence (DNA): TGCAGCGTTGGTTCGGCGGGGGGCTCCTACAATGAGCAGTTCTTC.

The chain has TRBV19 and TRBJ2-3; maybe TRBD2 (6 bases). Germline CDR1 is LNHDA and CDR2 is SQIVND (reference sequence). Trimming pared 1 base from V and 2 bases from J, leaving 7 bases between. This CDR3 contains 14 residues. Written as DNA, the CDR3 is TGTGCCAGTAGTATAGGGAGGGACACAGATACGCAGTATTTT. Protein product: CASSIGRDTDTQYF.

The chain has TRBV12-3 or TRBV12-4 and TRBJ1-6, with D unclear. This CDR3 spans 11 amino acids. V was clipped by 3 bases and J by 9 bases, with 3 bases between them. DNA of the CDR3: TGTGCCAGCAGTTTCCGTTCACCCCTCCACTTT. Amino acid sequence: CASSFRSPLHF.

The rearrangement joins TRBV10-3 to TRBJ2-3, with D tentatively TRBD2 (5 bases). The V gene's germline CDR1 is ENHRY and CDR2 SYGVKD. The V end lost 3 bases, the J end lost 0 bases, and 16 bases lay between the germline ends. The CDR3 totals 17 residues. CDR3 nucleotide sequence: TGTGCCATCAGTGATAGGACCGGCGGGCCTAGCACAGATACGCAGTATTTT. This sequence encodes CAISDRTGGPSTDTQYF.

This clone came up once. The genes are TRBV5-1 and TRBJ2-5, with 9 nucleotides matching TRBD2. Germline V CDR1 and CDR2: SGHRS, YFSETQ. V lost 2 bases, J lost 1 base, and 12 bases stayed unmatched. There are 18 residues in the CDR3. The chain's CDR3 is CASSFRSSGGVTQETQYF. The CDR3 DNA reads as TGCGCCAGCAGCTTTCGGAGTAGCGGGGGCGTTACCCAAGAGACCCAGTACTTC.

About this clone itself: At one of its ends the junction is not consistent with the germline gene, which may arise from a read error. The J gene is TRBJ2-2, the V gene TRBV7-7; D is possibly TRBD2 (5 bases). Germline values: CDR1 SSHAT, CDR2 FNYEAQ (reference sequence). The CDR3 has 14 residues. This CDR3 reads CASSPDWNTGELFF. DNA for the CDR3: TGTGCTAGCAGCCCGGACTGGAACACCGGGGAGCTGTTTTTT.